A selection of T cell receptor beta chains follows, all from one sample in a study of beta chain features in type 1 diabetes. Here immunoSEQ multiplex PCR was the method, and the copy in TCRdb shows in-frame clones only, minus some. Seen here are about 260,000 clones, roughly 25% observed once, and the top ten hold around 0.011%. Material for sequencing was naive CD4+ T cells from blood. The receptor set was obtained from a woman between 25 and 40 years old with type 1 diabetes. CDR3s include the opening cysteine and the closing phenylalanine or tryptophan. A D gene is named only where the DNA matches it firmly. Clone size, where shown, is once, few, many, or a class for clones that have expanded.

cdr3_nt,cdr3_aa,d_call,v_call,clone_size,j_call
TGTGCCAGCCTAGCGGGAAACATTCAGTACTTC,CASLAGNIQYF,TRBD2,TRBV6-5,-,TRBJ2-4
TGCGCCAGCAGCGGGGAGACAGGAGATACGCAGTATTTT,CASSGETGDTQYF,-,TRBV5-1,few,TRBJ2-3
TGTGCCAGCAGCCGACCCTTCGGAGAGGAGCAGTACTTC,CASSRPFGEEQYF,-,TRBV7-9,-,TRBJ2-7
TGTGCCAGCAGCCCACCTAGTCCTGAGCAGTTCTTC,CASSPPSPEQFF,-,TRBV7-2,-,TRBJ2-1
TGTGCCAGCTCACCATTCCAGGATAGCAATCAGCCCCAGCATTTT,CASSPFQDSNQPQHF,-,TRBV18,few,TRBJ1-5
TGTGCCAGCGAGGACAGCGCTTACTCCTACGAGCAGTACTTC,CASEDSAYSYEQYF,-,TRBV6-6,few,TRBJ2-7
TGTGCCTGGAGTGTACGGACTAGCGATAACAATGAGCAGTTCTTC,CAWSVRTSDNNEQFF,TRBD2,TRBV30,-,TRBJ2-1
TGCAGCGTTGTAGGGGCCGGGAGCAATCAGCCCCAGCATTTT,CSVVGAGSNQPQHF,-,TRBV29-1,few,TRBJ1-5
TGTGCCAGCAGGCCCCAGGGCGGACAGGATGGCTACACCTTC,CASRPQGGQDGYTF,TRBD1,TRBV28,few,TRBJ1-2
TGTGCCAGCAGTGTTGGCTTAAACTATGGCTACACCTTC,CASSVGLNYGYTF,-,TRBV2,few,TRBJ1-2
TGTGCCAGCAGCGCCATTGGGGGCCATCAGCCCCAGCATTTT,CASSAIGGHQPQHF,-,TRBV7-9,few,TRBJ1-5
TGCGCCAGCAGCCCTGGAGGCGGAACCTACGAGCAGTACTTC,CASSPGGGTYEQYF,-,TRBV5-1,few,TRBJ2-7
TGTGCCAGCAGCTCCAGGGGGACCTACGAGCAGTACTTC,CASSSRGTYEQYF,TRBD1,TRBV28,few,TRBJ2-7
TGCAGCGTTGAGGAATCGCCAGGGGTCTATGGCTACACCTTC,CSVEESPGVYGYTF,-,TRBV29-1,few,TRBJ1-2
TGCGCCAGCAGCTTGGACAACCGCTCCTACAATGAGCAGTTCTTC,CASSLDNRSYNEQFF,-,TRBV5-1,-,TRBJ2-1
TGTGCCACCCACAGGGATTTTAATGAAAAACTGTTTTTT,CATHRDFNEKLFF,-,TRBV15,few,TRBJ1-4
TGTGCCAGCAGTGAATTCGGCAGGGGTCGGAACACTGAAGCTTTCTTT,CASSEFGRGRNTEAFF,-,TRBV25-1,-,TRBJ1-1
TGTGCCAGCAGCCAAGGGGAAGGGGAGACCCAGTACTTC,CASSQGEGETQYF,-,TRBV5-4,-,TRBJ2-5
TGTGCCTGGAATAGGGGCAGCACTAATGAAAAACTGTTTTTT,CAWNRGSTNEKLFF,-,TRBV30,-,TRBJ1-4
TGTGCCAGTAGTATTGACAGGGGCACAGATACGCAGTATTTT,CASSIDRGTDTQYF,TRBD1,TRBV19,few,TRBJ2-3
TGTGCCCAGATAAAGGGACTAGCGGGCGTCTACAATGAGCAGTTCTTC,CAQIKGLAGVYNEQFF,TRBD2,TRBV30,-,TRBJ2-1
TGTGCCAGCAGCGGAGTGACAGGGCAGGGGCAGTACTTC,CASSGVTGQGQYF,TRBD1,TRBV5-4,-,TRBJ2-7
TGTGCCAGTAGACCCGCGAGGACAGTGAACACCGGGGAGCTGTTTTTT,CASRPARTVNTGELFF,-,TRBV19,-,TRBJ2-2
TGCAGCGTTGAGGACGGACAGGGAGGTGAAAAACTGTTTTTT,CSVEDGQGGEKLFF,TRBD1,TRBV29-1,-,TRBJ1-4
TGCAGCGTTGACGTCAGCGCGGGACGGGCTCAGTACTTC,CSVDVSAGRAQYF,-,TRBV29-1,few,TRBJ2-4
TGCAGCGTTGAAACCCACACCACTGAAGCTTTCTTT,CSVETHTTEAFF,-,TRBV29-1,few,TRBJ1-1
TGTGCCACTGGACAGATTTACTACGAGCAGTACTTC,CATGQIYYEQYF,-,TRBV6-5,few,TRBJ2-7
TGTGCCTGGAAGGTATGGCAGGGTCAGTTCTTC,CAWKVWQGQFF,-,TRBV30,-,TRBJ2-1
TGCGCCAGCAGGCCCACCGGGACAGGGGGTAACTACGAGCAGTACTTC,CASRPTGTGGNYEQYF,TRBD1,TRBV4-1,-,TRBJ2-7
TGTGCCAGCAGAAGAATCGGGTTCCCCTACGAGCAGTACTTC,CASRRIGFPYEQYF,-,TRBV7-2,few,TRBJ2-7
TGTGCCAGCTCACTTACATGGACAGGGGGCACAGATACGCAGTATTTT,CASSLTWTGGTDTQYF,TRBD1,TRBV18,-,TRBJ2-3
TGTGCCAGCAGCTTCCCTCCATTGGGACGGGAGTATGGCTACACCTTC,CASSFPPLGREYGYTF,-,TRBV11-2,-,TRBJ1-2
TGTGCCTGGGAACCATCAGGGTCTGGAAACACCATATATTTT,CAWEPSGSGNTIYF,-,TRBV30,few,TRBJ1-3
TGTGCCAGCAGCCGACAGGGACTCTCTGGAAACACCATATATTTT,CASSRQGLSGNTIYF,TRBD1,TRBV6-1,-,TRBJ1-3
TGTGCCATCAGTGAGGATACCTCTTTAAGCCCGACCGGGAAAAATGAAAAACTGTTTTTT,CAISEDTSLSPTGKNEKLFF,-,TRBV10-3,-,TRBJ1-4
TGCAGCGTTGACACAGGCCAAGAGACCCAGTACTTC,CSVDTGQETQYF,-,TRBV29-1,-,TRBJ2-5
TGTGCCAGCAGCTTAGATCCAGGACTCGTGAACACTGAAGCTTTCTTT,CASSLDPGLVNTEAFF,-,TRBV11-2,few,TRBJ1-1